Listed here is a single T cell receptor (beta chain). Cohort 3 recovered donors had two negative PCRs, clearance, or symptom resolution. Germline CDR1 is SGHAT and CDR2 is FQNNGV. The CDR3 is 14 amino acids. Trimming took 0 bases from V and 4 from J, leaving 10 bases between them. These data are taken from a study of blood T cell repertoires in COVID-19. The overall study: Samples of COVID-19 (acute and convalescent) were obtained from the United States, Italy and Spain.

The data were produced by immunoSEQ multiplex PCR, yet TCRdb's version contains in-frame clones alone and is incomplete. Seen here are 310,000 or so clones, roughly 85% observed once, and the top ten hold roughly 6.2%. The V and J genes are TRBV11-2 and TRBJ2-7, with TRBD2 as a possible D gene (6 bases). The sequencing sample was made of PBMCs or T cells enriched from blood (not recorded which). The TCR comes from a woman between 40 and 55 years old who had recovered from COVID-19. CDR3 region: CASSLDLGGYEQYF. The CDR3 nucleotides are TGTGCCAGCAGCTTAGATCTGGGGGGATACGAGCAGTACTTC.